This T cell receptor (beta chain) was found in a study of glioma-infiltrating T cells after dendritic cell vaccination. CDR1 and CDR2 (germline): LGHNA, YSLEER. Losses at the gene ends were 0 bases for V and 1 base for J; bases not matched to a gene: 7. The length of the CDR3 is 17 residues. Profiled with immunoSEQ multiplex PCR; TCRdb holds only in-frame clones, not every one. Here the sample spans 95,000 or so clones, approximately 81% being singletons. This chain joins TRBV4-3 and TRBJ2-3; 7 nucleotides agree with TRBD1. The sequence came from a human donor with glioblastoma. The material was blood, obtained before dendritic cell vaccination. The CDR3 spells CASSQDRAGTGTDTQYF. CDR3 nucleotide sequence: TGCGCCAGCAGCCAAGATAGGGCCGGGACAGGCACAGATACGCAGTATTTT.